These 32 T cell receptor beta chains were sequenced from one sample in a study of Ad26.COV2.S vaccination and SARS-CoV-2 variants. Assay used: immunoSEQ multiplex PCR; TCRdb lists only in-frame clones, some missing. The repertoire consists of about 98,000 clones, with less than 85% occurring once and the leading ten covering roughly a sixth. The source was peripheral blood, collected after recovery from COVID-19. These receptor sequences come from a human donor who had recovered from COVID-19.

The chain is built from TRBV23-1 and TRBJ2-7, with D unclear. TRBV23-1 is an ORF for which the function is uncertain. CDR3 length: 13 residues. Trimming removed 6 bases from V and 1 base from J, with 10 bases in between. This CDR3 reads CASSRSKSYEQYF. CDR3 sequence (DNA): TGCGCCAGCAGCAGGTCAAAGTCCTACGAGCAGTACTTC.

The chain carries TRBV28 and TRBJ2-5; a possible D gene is TRBD1 (6 bases). This CDR3 has 14 residues. Between the trimmed V and J ends, which lost 5 bases and 5 bases, there was a span of 15 bases. The germline CDR1 and CDR2 sequences are MDHEN and SYDVKM. The CDR3 spells CASSIVDRLETQYF. CDR3 sequence (DNA): TGTGCCAGCAGTATAGTAGACAGGCTTGAGACCCAGTACTTC.

In this sample, this clone turned up once. The genes are TRBV4-1 and TRBJ1-1, with D unclear. Trimming removed 0 bases at V and 3 bases at J, with 11 bases between. The germline gives CDR1 MGHRA, CDR2 YSYEKL. CDR3 size: 15 residues. The CDR3 sequence: CASSQEERVHTEAFF. The CDR3 DNA is TGCGCCAGCAGCCAAGAGGAGAGAGTTCACACTGAAGCTTTCTTT.

The chain combines TRBV7-9 with TRBJ2-1; 7 bases agree with TRBD1. CDR3 length: 16 amino acids. V shed 5 bases, J shed 1 base, and the junction held 8 bases outside the gene matches. Germline V lookup: CDR1 SEHNR, CDR2 FQNEAQ (reference sequence). The chain's CDR3 is CASSRQGAYSYNEQFF. The CDR3 nucleotides are TGTGCCAGCAGCCGACAGGGTGCGTATTCCTACAATGAGCAGTTCTTC.

The J gene is TRBJ1-5, the V gene TRBV6-6; 7 positions agree with TRBD1. The junction had 3 bases not matched to a gene; V was cut back by 0 bases and J by 7 bases. Per the germline V gene, CDR1 is MNHNY and CDR2 is SVGAGI (reference sequence). The CDR3 runs 14 residues. CDR3 residues: CASSYSQGTQPQHF. The CDR3 region has the DNA TGTGCCAGCAGTTACTCACAGGGGACCCAGCCCCAGCATTTT.

J is TRBJ1-2 and V is TRBV6-2 or TRBV6-3; D not resolved. Germline loops: CDR1 MNHEY, CDR2 SVGEGT. Trimming removed 6 bases at V and 6 bases at J, with 20 bases between. The CDR3 extends over 15 amino acids. The CDR3 reads CASSSTRDTPNGYTF. CDR3 DNA: TGTGCCAGCAGCTCTACTCGTGACACGCCAAATGGCTACACCTTC.

This clone was detected many times. CDR3 nucleotide sequence: TGTGCCAGCAGGGACAGCTCGAACACCGGGGAGCTGTTTTTT. The encoded protein is CASRDSSNTGELFF. The genes are TRBV28 and TRBJ2-2; a possible D gene is TRBD1 (6 bases). The ends were cut back, 6 bases at V and 0 bases at J, with 8 bases in the middle. Germline CDR1 and CDR2: MDHEN and SYDVKM. The CDR3 is 14 residues long. Variable domain in full (rest from reference TRBV28 and TRBJ2-2): DVKVTQSSRYLVKRTGEKVFLECVQDMDHENMFWYRQDPGLGLRLIYFSYDVKMKEKGDIPEGYSVSREKKERFSLILESASTNQTSMYLCASRDSSNTGELFFGEGSRLTVL.

The chain combines TRBV19 with TRBJ2-1; either TRBD1 or TRBD2 may supply D (5 bases each). The CDR3 contains 14 residues. Germline values: CDR1 LNHDA, CDR2 SQIVND (reference sequence). V shed 6 bases and J shed 0 bases, with 9 bases lying between them. CDR3 nucleotides: TGTGCCAGTAGGGCAGGGAGCTCCTACAATGAGCAGTTCTTC. Translation gives CASRAGSSYNEQFF.

This chain uses TRBV10-1 with TRBJ2-5; possibly TRBD1 for D (5 bases). V was pared by 0 bases and J by 1 base, with 6 bases between. CDR3 length: 14 residues. CDR1 WNHNN and CDR2 SYGVQD come from the germline V gene (reference sequence). The CDR3 DNA reads as TGCGCCAGCAGTGAGTCGACAGCCCAAGAGACCCAGTACTTC. Its protein product is CASSESTAQETQYF.

V is TRBV2 and J is TRBJ1-5, with 8 bases matching TRBD1. Germline lookup yields CDR1 SNHLY and CDR2 FYNNEI. Unmatched junction bases numbered 15, after V lost 3 bases and J lost 5 bases. The CDR3 runs to 18 residues. CDR3 loop: CASSDWRQGPGVHQPQHF. In DNA, the CDR3 is TGTGCCAGCAGTGACTGGCGACAGGGGCCGGGCGTCCATCAGCCCCAGCATTTT.

This clone was picked up a small number of times. The rearrangement links TRBV19 to TRBJ1-6, with 10 positions matching TRBD1. Germline CDR1 reads LNHDA; CDR2 reads SQIVND (reference sequence). CDR3 length: 14 amino acids. Unmatched junction bases numbered 5, after V lost 5 bases and J lost 10 bases. The CDR3 DNA reads as TGTGCCAGTAGTGGAGGACAGGGGGGATCACCCCTCCACTTT. Translation gives CASSGGQGGSPLHF.

The CDR3 bases are TGTGCCAGCAGCAAGGCAGGGGGCTACGAGCAGTACTTC. Protein: CASSKAGGYEQYF. This chain links TRBV3-1 (or the pseudogene TRBV3-2) with TRBJ2-7, with 7 bases lining up with TRBD1. Germline assignment: CDR1 LGHDT and CDR2 YNNKEL (reference sequence). Losses at the gene ends were 5 bases for V and 3 bases for J; bases not matched to a gene: 4. CDR3 length equals 13 residues.

The J gene is TRBJ1-3, the V gene TRBV15; D is ambiguous. Trimming removed 1 base from V and 2 bases from J, with 6 bases in between. Per the germline V gene, CDR1 is LNHNV and CDR2 is YYDKDF (reference sequence). The CDR3 is 14 residues long. CDR3 in DNA: TGTGCCACCAGCAGAGGTCAGGCTGGAAACACCATATATTTT. This encodes CATSRGQAGNTIYF.

This chain links TRBV5-4 with TRBJ1-3; a weak D match, TRBD1 (6 bases). Trimming removed 4 bases from V and 1 base from J, with 12 bases in between. This CDR3 contains 15 residues. Germline values: CDR1 SGHNT, CDR2 YYREEE (reference sequence). The CDR3 reads CASSQPGASGNTIYF. The CDR3 nucleotides read TGTGCCAGCAGCCAGCCAGGGGCTTCTGGAAACACCATATATTTT.

The chain recombines TRBV7-2 with TRBJ2-5; perhaps TRBD2 as D (6 bases). V dropped 5 bases and J dropped 5 bases, with 18 bases sitting between them. The CDR3 runs to 15 residues. In germline, CDR1 is SGHTA, CDR2 FQGNSA. CDR3 sequence reads: CASSPMASVGETQYF. CDR3 bases: TGTGCCAGCAGCCCCATGGCTAGCGTAGGCGAGACCCAGTACTTC.

The rearrangement links TRBV7-9 to TRBJ1-2; D may be TRBD1 (5 bases). In germline, CDR1 is SEHNR, CDR2 FQNEAQ (reference sequence). V gave up 5 bases and J gave up 5 bases, with 18 bases separating them. The CDR3 runs to 15 residues. The CDR3 sequence: CASSPNSGGEYGYTF. Written as DNA, the CDR3 is TGTGCCAGCAGCCCGAACAGCGGGGGGGAGTATGGCTACACCTTC.

The J gene is TRBJ2-7, the V gene TRBV2; D may correspond to TRBD1 or TRBD2 (5 bases each). Germline CDR1 SNHLY, CDR2 FYNNEI. This CDR3 region has 12 residues. V was cut by 10 bases and J by 2 bases, with 12 bases left in between. CDR3 in amino acids: CATGPGPYEQYF. The CDR3 DNA is TGTGCCACAGGTCCGGGACCCTACGAGCAGTACTTC.

The rearrangement uses TRBV28 and TRBJ1-5, with D unclear. CDR1 and CDR2 (germline): MDHEN, SYDVKM. CDR3 length: 13 amino acids. V lost 7 bases and J 5 bases, leaving 12 bases between the germline ends. The CDR3, as DNA: TGTGCCAGCACCATGAGCGGTTATCAGCCCCAGCATTTT. Translating gives CASTMSGYQPQHF.

V is TRBV4-3 and J is TRBJ1-1; the D is unclear. This CDR3 region has 13 residues. Trimming took off 1 base at V and 6 bases at J, with 9 bases between the two ends. Germline V gene lookup returns CDR1 LGHNA and CDR2 YSLEER. CDR3 DNA sequence: TGCGCCAGCAGCCAAGTCAGGAAAGCTGAAGCTTTCTTT. Its translation: CASSQVRKAEAFF.

The chain uses TRBV19 and TRBJ2-5; TRBD1 aligns across 9 bases. The germline V gene encodes CDR1 LNHDA and CDR2 SQIVND (reference sequence). V lost 6 bases, J lost 5 bases, and 4 bases stayed unmatched. There are 13 residues in the CDR3. CDR3: CASSGTGRETQYF. CDR3 DNA: TGTGCCAGTAGCGGGACAGGGCGGGAGACCCAGTACTTC.

The chain uses TRBV15 and TRBJ1-2; TRBD1 aligns across 10 bases. V was pared by 0 bases and J by 6 bases, with 4 bases of the junction left unmatched. Per germline, CDR1 LNHNV and CDR2 YYDKDF (reference sequence). CDR3 length: 15 residues. The CDR3 spells CATSRDRDRGHGYTF. CDR3 nucleotides: TGTGCCACCAGCAGAGATAGGGACAGGGGACATGGCTACACCTTC.

The chain joins TRBV4-1 to TRBJ1-5; D is unclear. The CDR3 has 16 residues. Germline loops: CDR1 MGHRA, CDR2 YSYEKL. Trimming removed 0 bases at V and 7 bases at J, with 16 bases between. CDR3 nucleotide sequence: TGCGCCAGCAGCCAAGATTTGGCAGCCCCCAGGCAGCCCCAGCATTTT. It specifies CASSQDLAAPRQPQHF.

V gene TRBV19 combines with J gene TRBJ2-6; the D is unclear. V was cut by 5 bases and J by 0 bases, with 8 bases left in between. The CDR3 contains 15 residues. CDR1 is LNHDA and CDR2 is SQIVND in the germline V gene (reference sequence). The CDR3 reads CASSPTHSGANVLTF. The CDR3 DNA reads TGTGCCAGTAGTCCGACTCACTCTGGGGCCAACGTCCTGACTTTC.

Notes on this clone: This CDR3 is also generated by other DNA sequences in the sample. J is TRBJ1-5 and V is TRBV12-3 or TRBV12-4, with 8 bases aligning to TRBD1. V was pared by 6 bases and J by 7 bases, with 5 bases of the junction left unmatched. The CDR3 loop spans 13 amino acids. Written as DNA, the CDR3 is TGTGCCAGCAGCTTAAACAGGGGGCAGCCCCAGCATTTT. Translation: CASSLNRGQPQHF.

V and J are TRBV19 and TRBJ1-1; unclear D gene. V shed 5 bases and J shed 0 bases, with 13 bases lying between them. CDR3 size: 15 residues. From germline, CDR1 is LNHDA and CDR2 SQIVND (reference sequence). Written as DNA, the CDR3 is TGTGCCAGTAGTTCCTTGGACGGGGTGAACACTGAAGCTTTCTTT. Its protein product is CASSSLDGVNTEAFF.

The chain employs TRBV5-4 and TRBJ2-3; 15 bases agree with TRBD2. This CDR3 has 17 residues. Germline lookup yields CDR1 SGHNT and CDR2 YYREEE (reference sequence). V was pared by 4 bases and J by 6 bases, with 9 bases of the junction left unmatched. CDR3 region: CASSRSGGLAGGDTQYF. CDR3 bases: TGTGCCAGCAGCCGCAGTGGAGGACTAGCGGGGGGGGATACGCAGTATTTT.

The chain employs TRBV19 and TRBJ1-4; no clear D gene. Germline CDR1 and CDR2: LNHDA and SQIVND (reference sequence). The CDR3 runs to 15 residues. The ends were cut back, 4 bases at V and 8 bases at J, with 17 bases in the middle. The DNA of the CDR3 is TGTGCCAGTAGTACAACTTGGACGTCGCGGGAAAAACTGTTTTTT. Its protein product is CASSTTWTSREKLFF.

The rearrangement uses TRBV6-5 and TRBJ1-6, with 9 bases aligning to TRBD1. The J segment lost 11 bases and the V segment lost 2 bases, leaving 7 bases of the junction unmatched. This CDR3 spans 15 amino acids. Germline CDR1 reads MNHEY; CDR2 reads SVGAGI. The CDR3 sequence: CASSYGTGKLTPLHF. DNA for the CDR3: TGTGCCAGCAGTTACGGGACAGGGAAATTGACACCCCTCCACTTT.

The rearrangement links TRBV6-1 to TRBJ1-6; D gene uncertain. The V end was cut by 3 bases, the J end by 1 base, with 10 bases between. CDR1 MNHNS and CDR2 SASEGT come from the germline V gene. The CDR3 covers 16 residues. The CDR3 protein is CASSDSLGSYNSPLHF. The CDR3 nucleotides are TGTGCCAGCAGTGACAGTTTAGGGTCCTATAATTCACCCCTCCACTTT.

The chain couples TRBV28 to TRBJ1-6, with a weak D call TRBD1 (6 bases). This CDR3 spans 15 amino acids. V was shortened by 5 bases and J by 7 bases, with 15 bases between the two germline ends. Per germline, CDR1 MDHEN and CDR2 SYDVKM. CDR3 residues: CASSTPQGLNSPLHF. The CDR3, as DNA: TGTGCCAGCAGTACCCCCCAGGGGTTGAATTCACCCCTCCACTTT.

The chain combines TRBV29-1 with TRBJ2-1, with D hard to call. The CDR3 is 15 amino acids. CDR1 is SQVTM and CDR2 is ANQGSEA in the germline V gene. V was trimmed by 7 bases and J by 0 bases, leaving 16 bases between them. The CDR3 sequence is CSAAFGSSSYNEQFF. CDR3 nucleotides: TGCAGCGCAGCCTTCGGGTCCAGCTCCTACAATGAGCAGTTCTTC.

This chain joins TRBV7-2 and TRBJ2-2, with D maybe TRBD2 (6 bases). CDR1 is SGHTA and CDR2 is FQGNSA in the germline V gene. Deletions cut 4 bases from V and 6 bases from J, with 15 bases between. The CDR3 is made up of 15 amino acids. The DNA of the CDR3 is TGTGCCAGCAGCTCCCTGACTAGTTGGGCCGGGGAGCTGTTTTTT. This sequence encodes CASSSLTSWAGELFF.